Presented here are 25 T cell receptor beta chains from one specimen sequenced in a study of cytomegalovirus exposure and HLA in healthy donors. A multiplex PCR was run with 60 Vbeta primers and 13 Jbeta primers. The data were produced by immunoSEQ multiplex PCR, yet TCRdb's version contains in-frame clones alone and is incomplete. The table has fewer than 350,000 clones, approximately 90% seen once. Sample: PBMCs. The receptor set was obtained from a woman under 30 in good health and CMV-seronegative.

This chain joins TRBV18 and TRBJ1-2, with a tentative D call TRBD1 (6 bases). Trimming removed 5 bases from V and 4 bases from J, with 14 bases in between. CDR1 and CDR2 from the germline V gene are KGHSH and LQKENI. The CDR3 runs to 14 residues. CDR3 bases: TGTGCCAGCTCAACCGCGCAGGGGTCCTATGGCTACACCTTC. This encodes CASSTAQGSYGYTF.

V is TRBV5-1 and J is TRBJ2-5; D perhaps matches TRBD2 (7 bases). The germline V gene has CDR1 SGHRS and CDR2 YFSETQ. V lost 5 bases to trimming and J lost 1 base, with 18 bases between them. The CDR3 extends over 16 amino acids. The CDR3 nucleotides are TGCGCCAGCAGGATGGGAGTGGGGGGGGCCCAAGAGACCCAGTACTTC. This codes for CASRMGVGGAQETQYF.

The rearrangement uses TRBV10-3 and TRBJ1-2; 11 positions match TRBD1. Germline loops: CDR1 ENHRY, CDR2 SYGVKD. The CDR3 is made up of 15 amino acids. V was pared by 2 bases and J by 8 bases, with 7 bases of the junction left unmatched. The CDR3 nucleotides read TGTGCCATCAGTGAGGGGGGACAGGGGGTTGGCGGCTACACCTTC. It is translated as CAISEGGQGVGGYTF.

The chain has TRBV30 and TRBJ1-2; 7 positions agree with TRBD1. The length of the CDR3 is 14 residues. V lost 4 bases and J lost 3; bases outside the gene matches: 8. Per germline, CDR1 GTSNPN and CDR2 SVGIG (reference sequence). The CDR3 nucleotides read TGTGCCTGGAACAGGGGCCCTACAGACTATGGCTACACCTTC. This translates into CAWNRGPTDYGYTF.

The rearrangement uses TRBV19 and TRBJ1-2, with 9 bases aligning to TRBD1. The CDR3 is made up of 13 amino acids. The junction had 7 bases not matched to a gene; V was cut back by 6 bases and J by 8 bases. The germline V gene encodes CDR1 LNHDA and CDR2 SQIVND (reference sequence). CDR3 residues: CASRPQGAGGYTF. The CDR3 bases are TGTGCCAGTAGACCACAGGGGGCGGGGGGCTACACCTTC.

V gene TRBV6-5 combines with J gene TRBJ2-7, with D maybe TRBD1 (6 bases). V was trimmed by 4 bases and J by 2 bases, leaving 12 bases between them. The CDR3 consists of 14 residues. Germline V gene lookup returns CDR1 MNHEY and CDR2 SVGAGI. CDR3 bases: TGTGCCAGCAGTTTAGACCAGGGGACCTACGAGCAGTACTTC. It specifies CASSLDQGTYEQYF.

Remarks on this clone: Additional DNA sequences in this sample encode the identical CDR3. This chain links TRBV6-5 with TRBJ1-5, with D unresolved. This CDR3 contains 12 residues. Germline CDR1 and CDR2: MNHEY and SVGAGI. V was clipped by 2 bases and J by 6 bases, with 5 bases between them. In DNA, the CDR3 is TGTGCCAGCAGTTACCCGGGTCAGCCCCAGCATTTT. Translation gives CASSYPGQPQHF.

The chain recombines TRBV11-1 with TRBJ1-1; weak D call: TRBD1 (5 bases). This CDR3 has 14 amino acids. Germline values: CDR1 SGHAT, CDR2 FQDESV (reference sequence). V was shortened by 2 bases and J by 1 base, with 8 bases between the two germline ends. CDR3 loop: CASSLQGANTEAFF. In nucleotides, the CDR3 is TGTGCCAGCAGCTTACAAGGGGCGAACACTGAAGCTTTCTTT.

The chain carries TRBV15 and TRBJ2-3, with 11 nucleotides matching TRBD2. Germline CDR1 and CDR2: LNHNV and YYDKDF (reference sequence). CDR3 size: 17 residues. The junction had 7 bases not matched to a gene; V was cut back by 3 bases and J by 2 bases. The CDR3 DNA reads as TGTGCCACCAGCAGGGATTCGGGACTAGCGGCCACAGATACGCAGTATTTT. Protein sequence: CATSRDSGLAATDTQYF.

The J gene is TRBJ2-7, the V gene TRBV15; D might be TRBD1 (5 bases). The CDR3 covers 15 residues. Trimming removed 5 bases at V and 3 bases at J, with 17 bases between. Germline assignment: CDR1 LNHNV and CDR2 YYDKDF (reference sequence). The CDR3 sequence: CATSAGILSGYEQYF. CDR3 in DNA: TGTGCCACCAGCGCAGGGATACTTTCGGGCTACGAGCAGTACTTC.

The chain joins TRBV30 to TRBJ2-5; D possibly corresponds to TRBD1 (6 bases). The CDR3 runs 13 residues. Germline V gene data show CDR1 as GTSNPN and CDR2 as SVGIG (reference sequence). V lost 4 bases to trimming and J lost 0 bases, with 9 bases between them. This chain's CDR3 is CAWKQGYQETQYF. The CDR3, as DNA: TGTGCCTGGAAACAGGGCTACCAAGAGACCCAGTACTTC.

The V gene is TRBV4-2, the J gene TRBJ1-1, with a possible D match to TRBD1 (5 bases). CDR1 LGHNA and CDR2 YNFKEQ come from the germline V gene. The CDR3 contains 18 residues. V was pared by 1 base and J by 3 bases, with 21 bases between. The CDR3 sequence: CASSQAGGYLEGHTEAFF. The CDR3 DNA reads TGTGCCAGCAGCCAAGCCGGGGGGTATTTGGAAGGTCACACTGAAGCTTTCTTT.

The chain joins TRBV5-8 to TRBJ1-5; maybe TRBD1 (5 bases). Germline assignment: CDR1 SGHTS and CDR2 YDEGEE. Trimming pared 0 bases from V and 6 bases from J, leaving 13 bases between. The CDR3 length is 15 residues. The CDR3: CASSLVGGISQPQHF. In DNA form, the CDR3 reads TGTGCCAGCAGCTTGGTGGGGGGAATCAGTCAGCCCCAGCATTTT.

Of note for this clone: The same CDR3 is also encoded by other DNA sequences in this sample. The chain recombines TRBV19 with TRBJ2-2; D remains unclear. Germline V gives CDR1 LNHDA, CDR2 SQIVND (reference sequence). V lost 4 bases to trimming and J lost 1 base, with 7 bases between them. CDR3 length: 14 amino acids. The CDR3 bases are TGTGCCAGTAGTAGAGGCCAGAACACCGGGGAGCTGTTTTTT. It translates to CASSRGQNTGELFF.

The rearrangement joins TRBV15 to TRBJ2-1, with 8 bases matching TRBD1. The V gene's germline CDR1 is LNHNV and CDR2 YYDKDF (reference sequence). The CDR3 totals 15 residues. Losses at the gene ends were 2 bases for V and 6 bases for J; bases not matched to a gene: 6. This CDR3 reads CATSRSRGLGNEQFF. The CDR3 region has the DNA TGTGCCACCAGCAGATCCAGGGGGCTGGGCAATGAGCAGTTCTTC.

The chain links TRBV9 to TRBJ2-2; TRBD1 might be the D (5 bases). This CDR3 is 15 amino acids long. V was shortened by 5 bases and J by 0 bases, with 11 bases between the two germline ends. The V gene's germline CDR1 is SGDLS and CDR2 YYNGEE. The CDR3 region is CASSLTATNTGELFF. The CDR3 DNA reads TGTGCCAGCAGTTTGACAGCCACGAACACCGGGGAGCTGTTTTTT.

The chain carries TRBV7-9 and TRBJ1-2; D may be TRBD1 (6 bases). The germline gives CDR1 SEHNR, CDR2 FQNEAQ (reference sequence). V lost 8 bases and J lost 6, with 13 bases in between. The CDR3 consists of 12 residues. This CDR3 is CASGDIEDGYTF. The CDR3 nucleotides are TGTGCCAGCGGGGACATCGAGGATGGCTACACCTTC.

The chain combines TRBV5-1 with TRBJ1-2; possibly TRBD1 for D (6 bases). With 4 bases removed from V and 8 bases from J, the gap between germline ends came to 21 bases. The CDR3 runs 15 residues. CDR1 is SGHRS, CDR2 YFSETQ, per germline. CDR3 residues: CASSQTLTGMGGYTF. In DNA form, the CDR3 reads TGCGCCAGCAGCCAAACCCTTACAGGGATGGGGGGCTACACCTTC.

This chain uses TRBV5-1 with TRBJ2-3; 11 bases match TRBD2. Looked up from germline, CDR1 is SGHRS and CDR2 is YFSETQ. The V segment lost 4 bases and the J segment 4 bases; nucleotides outside the gene matches: 11. The CDR3 is 17 amino acids. The CDR3 sequence is CASSRISGGAFPDTQYF. CDR3 in DNA: TGCGCCAGCAGCCGGATTAGCGGGGGGGCCTTCCCAGATACGCAGTATTTT.

This chain uses TRBV13 with TRBJ2-6, with D uncertain. The CDR3 is 15 amino acids. From germline, CDR1 is PRHDT and CDR2 FYEKMQ (reference sequence). Trimming pared 5 bases from V and 4 bases from J, leaving 12 bases between. Here the CDR3 reads CASSSTIQGANVLTF. In DNA, the CDR3 is TGTGCCAGCAGCAGCACGATACAGGGGGCCAACGTCCTGACTTTC.

The rearrangement joins TRBV29-1 to TRBJ2-3; D might be TRBD2 (7 bases). Germline-derived CDR1 and CDR2 are SQVTM and ANQGSEA. Trimming left V 4 bases short and J 1 base short, with 15 bases between. The length of the CDR3 is 15 residues. The CDR3 reads CSVAKRGAGTDTQYF. The CDR3 DNA reads as TGCAGCGTTGCTAAACGGGGGGCGGGCACAGATACGCAGTATTTT.

The chain employs TRBV7-9 and TRBJ2-7, with 8 positions matching TRBD2. The CDR3 extends over 16 amino acids. With V trimmed by 0 bases and J by 3 bases, 7 bases remained unmatched. Germline V gene data show CDR1 as SEHNR and CDR2 as FQNEAQ (reference sequence). CDR3 region: CASSLARGLGNYEQYF. For the CDR3, the DNA is TGTGCCAGCAGCTTAGCTAGGGGACTAGGCAACTACGAGCAGTACTTC. Variable domain in full (rest from reference TRBV7-9 and TRBJ2-7): DTGVSQNPRHKITKRGQNVTFRCDPISEHNRLYWYRQTLGQGPEFLTYFQNEAQLEKSRLLSDRFSAERPKGSFSTLEIQRTEQGDSAMYLCASSLARGLGNYEQYFGPGTRLTVT.

V and J are TRBV6-6 and TRBJ2-5; TRBD2 might be the D (5 bases). Per germline, CDR1 MNHNY and CDR2 SVGAGI (reference sequence). Trimming shortened V by 6 bases and J by 4 bases, and 15 bases separated the two germline ends. The CDR3 has 14 amino acids. As DNA, the CDR3 is TGTGCCAGCAGGCCCGCGGCGGGCCCAGAGACCCAGTACTTC. It yields the protein CASRPAAGPETQYF.

The V and J genes are TRBV2 and TRBJ2-3; TRBD2 matches 8 bases. Germline CDR1 reads SNHLY; CDR2 reads FYNNEI. The ends lost 1 base at V and 2 bases at J; junction bases unmatched: 5. The CDR3 totals 16 residues. This CDR3 reads CASSEGRGEVTDTQYF. CDR3 sequence (DNA): TGTGCCAGCAGTGAAGGGCGGGGGGAGGTCACAGATACGCAGTATTTT.

This CDR3 is CASSDGPMNTEAFF. For the CDR3, the DNA is TGCGCCAGCAGTGATGGCCCCATGAACACTGAAGCTTTCTTT. J is TRBJ1-1 and V is TRBV10-1; D is uncertain. V was pared by 3 bases and J by 0 bases, with 8 bases between. This CDR3 comprises 14 residues. Germline V gene lookup returns CDR1 WNHNN and CDR2 SYGVQD (reference sequence).